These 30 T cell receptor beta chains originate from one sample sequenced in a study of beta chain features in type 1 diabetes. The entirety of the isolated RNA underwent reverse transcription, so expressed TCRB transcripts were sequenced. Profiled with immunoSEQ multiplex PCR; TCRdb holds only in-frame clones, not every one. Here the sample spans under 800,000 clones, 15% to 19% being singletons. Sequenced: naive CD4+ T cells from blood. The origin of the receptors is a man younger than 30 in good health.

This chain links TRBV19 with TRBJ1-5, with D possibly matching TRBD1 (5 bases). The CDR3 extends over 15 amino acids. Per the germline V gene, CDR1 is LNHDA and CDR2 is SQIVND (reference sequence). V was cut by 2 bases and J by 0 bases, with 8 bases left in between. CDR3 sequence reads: CASSIYGASNQPQHF. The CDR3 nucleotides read TGTGCCAGTAGTATATACGGGGCTAGCAATCAGCCCCAGCATTTT.

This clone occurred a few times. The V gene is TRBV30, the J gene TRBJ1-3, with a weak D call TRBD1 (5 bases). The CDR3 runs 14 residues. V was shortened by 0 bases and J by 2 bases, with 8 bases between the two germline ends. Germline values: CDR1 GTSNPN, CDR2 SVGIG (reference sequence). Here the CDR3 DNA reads TGTGCCTGGAGTGTGGGGCCCACTGGAAACACCATATATTTT. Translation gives CAWSVGPTGNTIYF.

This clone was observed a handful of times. This CDR3 is CASSSPDSYNEQFF. The CDR3 DNA reads TGTGCCAGCAGTTCCCCGGACTCCTACAATGAGCAGTTCTTC. V usage is TRBV28 and J usage is TRBJ2-1; D is undetermined. The CDR3 is made up of 14 amino acids. The germline V and J ends were trimmed by 4 bases and 0 bases, with 7 bases remaining between them. The germline gives CDR1 MDHEN, CDR2 SYDVKM. Full variable domain (rest looked up from reference TRBV28 and TRBJ2-1): DVKVTQSSRYLVKRTGEKVFLECVQDMDHENMFWYRQDPGLGLRLIYFSYDVKMKEKGDIPEGYSVSREKKERFSLILESASTNQTSMYLCASSSPDSYNEQFFGPGTRLTVL.

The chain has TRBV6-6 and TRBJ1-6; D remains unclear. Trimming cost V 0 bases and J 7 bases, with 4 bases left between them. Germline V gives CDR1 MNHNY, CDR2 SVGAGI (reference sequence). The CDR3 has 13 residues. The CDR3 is CASSYSRNSPLHF. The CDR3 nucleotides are TGTGCCAGCAGTTACTCGAGGAATTCACCCCTCCACTTT.

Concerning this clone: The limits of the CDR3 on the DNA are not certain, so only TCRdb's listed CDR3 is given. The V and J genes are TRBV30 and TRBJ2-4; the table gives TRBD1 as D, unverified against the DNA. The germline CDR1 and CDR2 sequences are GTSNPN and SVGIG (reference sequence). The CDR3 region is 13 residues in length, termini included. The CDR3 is CAWSVGGGTGEYF.

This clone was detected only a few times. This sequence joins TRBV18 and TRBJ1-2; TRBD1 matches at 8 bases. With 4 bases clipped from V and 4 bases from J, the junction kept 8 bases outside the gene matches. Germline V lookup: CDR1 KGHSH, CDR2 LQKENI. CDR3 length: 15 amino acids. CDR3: CASSQKTGVVYGYTF. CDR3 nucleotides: TGTGCCAGCTCACAGAAGACAGGGGTCGTCTATGGCTACACCTTC.

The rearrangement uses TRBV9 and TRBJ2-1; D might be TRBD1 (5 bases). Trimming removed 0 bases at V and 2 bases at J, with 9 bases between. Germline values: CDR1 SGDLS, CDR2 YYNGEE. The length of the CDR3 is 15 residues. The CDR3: CASSVDPGTYNEQFF. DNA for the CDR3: TGTGCCAGCAGCGTAGACCCAGGGACCTACAATGAGCAGTTCTTC.

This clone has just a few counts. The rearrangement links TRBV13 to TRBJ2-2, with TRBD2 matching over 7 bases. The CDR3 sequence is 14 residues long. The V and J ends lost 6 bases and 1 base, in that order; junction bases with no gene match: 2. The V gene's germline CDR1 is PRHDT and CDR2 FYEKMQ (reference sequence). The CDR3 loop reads CASRTSRNTGELFF. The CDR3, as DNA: TGTGCCAGCAGGACTAGCCGGAACACCGGGGAGCTGTTTTTT.

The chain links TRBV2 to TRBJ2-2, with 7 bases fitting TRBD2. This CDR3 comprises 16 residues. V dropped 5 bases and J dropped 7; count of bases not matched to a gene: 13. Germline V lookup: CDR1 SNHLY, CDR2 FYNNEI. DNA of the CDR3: TGTGCCAGCAGTTGGGTCGCGGGACTACTTAACGGGGAGCTGTTTTTT. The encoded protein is CASSWVAGLLNGELFF.

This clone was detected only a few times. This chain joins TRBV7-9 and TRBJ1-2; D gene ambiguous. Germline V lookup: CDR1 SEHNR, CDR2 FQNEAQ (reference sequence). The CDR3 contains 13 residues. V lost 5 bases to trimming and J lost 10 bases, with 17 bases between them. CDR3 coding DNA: TGTGCCAGCAGCCGATTACGGGATTTCGACTACACCTTC. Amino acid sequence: CASSRLRDFDYTF.

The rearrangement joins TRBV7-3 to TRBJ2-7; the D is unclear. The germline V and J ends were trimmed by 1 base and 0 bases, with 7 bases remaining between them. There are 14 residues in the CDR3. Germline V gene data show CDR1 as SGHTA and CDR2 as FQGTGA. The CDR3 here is CASSLNGNSYEQYF. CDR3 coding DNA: TGTGCCAGCAGCTTAAATGGCAACTCCTACGAGCAGTACTTC.

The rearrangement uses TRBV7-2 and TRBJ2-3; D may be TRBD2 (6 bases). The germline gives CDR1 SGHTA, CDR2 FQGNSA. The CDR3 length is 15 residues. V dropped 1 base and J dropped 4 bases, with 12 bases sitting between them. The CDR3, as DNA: TGTGCCAGCAGCTTAGAGTGGGGGGACGCAGATACGCAGTATTTT. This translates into CASSLEWGDADTQYF.

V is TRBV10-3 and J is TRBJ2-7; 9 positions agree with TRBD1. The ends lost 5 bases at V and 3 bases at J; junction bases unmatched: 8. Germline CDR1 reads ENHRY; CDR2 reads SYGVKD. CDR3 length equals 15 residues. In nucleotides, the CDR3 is TGTGCCATCAGTAGTCCCGGGACAGGGTTCTACGAGCAGTACTTC. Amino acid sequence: CAISSPGTGFYEQYF.

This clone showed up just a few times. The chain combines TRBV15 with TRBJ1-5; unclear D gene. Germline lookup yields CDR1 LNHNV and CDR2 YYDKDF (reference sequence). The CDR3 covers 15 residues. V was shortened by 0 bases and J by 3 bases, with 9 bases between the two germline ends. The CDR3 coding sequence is TGTGCCACCAGCAGAGATTGGGCGTACAATCAGCCCCAGCATTTT. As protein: CATSRDWAYNQPQHF.

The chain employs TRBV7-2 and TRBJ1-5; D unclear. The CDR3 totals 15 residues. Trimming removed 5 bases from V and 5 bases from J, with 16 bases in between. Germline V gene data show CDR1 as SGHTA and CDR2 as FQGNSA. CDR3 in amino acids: CASSESHSAYQPQHF. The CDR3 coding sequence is TGTGCCAGCAGCGAGTCCCACTCGGCATATCAGCCCCAGCATTTT.

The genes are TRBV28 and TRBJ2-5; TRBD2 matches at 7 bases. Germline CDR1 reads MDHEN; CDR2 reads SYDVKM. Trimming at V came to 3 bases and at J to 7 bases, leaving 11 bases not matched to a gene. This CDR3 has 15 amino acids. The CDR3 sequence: CASSFAAGRGRTQYF. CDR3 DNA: TGTGCCAGCAGTTTCGCGGCGGGGAGGGGCAGGACCCAGTACTTC.

The DNA for the CDR3 is TGTGCCAGTACTTCTAGCGGGGGGCGAGTCCGAACAGATACGCAGTATTTT. As protein: CASTSSGGRVRTDTQYF. This chain links TRBV19 with TRBJ2-3; 11 nucleotides align to TRBD2. The V gene's germline CDR1 is LNHDA and CDR2 SQIVND (reference sequence). The J segment lost 3 bases and the V segment lost 7 bases, leaving 12 bases of the junction unmatched. The CDR3 contains 17 residues.

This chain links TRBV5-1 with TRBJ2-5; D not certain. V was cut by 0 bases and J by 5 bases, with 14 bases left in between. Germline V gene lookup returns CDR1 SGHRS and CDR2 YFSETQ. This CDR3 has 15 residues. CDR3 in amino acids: CASSLVPASGETQYF. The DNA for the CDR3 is TGCGCCAGCAGCTTGGTCCCGGCAAGTGGGGAGACCCAGTACTTC.

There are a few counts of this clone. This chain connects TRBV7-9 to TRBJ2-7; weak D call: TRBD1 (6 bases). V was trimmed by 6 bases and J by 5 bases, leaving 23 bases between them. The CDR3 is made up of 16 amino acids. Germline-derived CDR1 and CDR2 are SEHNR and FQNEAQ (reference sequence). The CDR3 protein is CASRANSLPGDHEQYF. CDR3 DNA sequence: TGTGCCAGCAGAGCCAACTCCCTTCCAGGGGACCACGAGCAGTACTTC.

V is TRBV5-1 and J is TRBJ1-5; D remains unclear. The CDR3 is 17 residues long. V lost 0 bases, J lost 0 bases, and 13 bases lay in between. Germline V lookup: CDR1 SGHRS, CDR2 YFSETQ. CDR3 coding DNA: TGCGCCAGCAGCTTGGGGCCAGATAGAGATAGCAATCAGCCCCAGCATTTT. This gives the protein CASSLGPDRDSNQPQHF.

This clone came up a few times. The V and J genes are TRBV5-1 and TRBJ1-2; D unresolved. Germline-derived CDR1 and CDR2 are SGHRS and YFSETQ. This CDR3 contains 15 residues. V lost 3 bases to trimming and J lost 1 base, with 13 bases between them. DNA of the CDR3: TGCGCCAGCAGCTCTGGACTCGCAAGTAACTATGGCTACACCTTC. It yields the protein CASSSGLASNYGYTF. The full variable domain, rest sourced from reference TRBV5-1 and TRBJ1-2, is KAGVTQTPRYLIKTRGQQVTLSCSPISGHRSVSWYQQTPGQGLQFLFEYFSETQRNKGNFPGRFSGRQFSNSRSEMNVSTLELGDSALYLCASSSGLASNYGYTFGSGTRLTVV.

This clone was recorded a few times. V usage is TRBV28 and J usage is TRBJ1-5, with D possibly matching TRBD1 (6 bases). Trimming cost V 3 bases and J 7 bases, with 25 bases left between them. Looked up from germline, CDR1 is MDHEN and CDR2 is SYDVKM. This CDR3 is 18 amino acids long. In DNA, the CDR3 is TGTGCCAGCAGTTTCGGTACATGGGGACAAGGGAAATTCCAGCCCCAGCATTTT. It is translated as CASSFGTWGQGKFQPQHF.

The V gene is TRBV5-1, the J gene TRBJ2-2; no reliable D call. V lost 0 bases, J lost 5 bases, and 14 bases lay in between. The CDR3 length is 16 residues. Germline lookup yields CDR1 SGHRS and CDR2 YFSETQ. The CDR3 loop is CASSLARSPGTGELFF. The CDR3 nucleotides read TGCGCCAGCAGCTTGGCCAGGTCCCCGGGTACCGGGGAGCTGTTTTTT.

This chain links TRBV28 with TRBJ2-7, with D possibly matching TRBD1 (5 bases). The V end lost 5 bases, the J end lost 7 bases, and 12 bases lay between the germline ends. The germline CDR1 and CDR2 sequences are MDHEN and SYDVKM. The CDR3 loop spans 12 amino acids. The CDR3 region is CASSLQGREQYF. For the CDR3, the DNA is TGTGCCAGCAGTCTTCAGGGTAGGGAGCAGTACTTC.

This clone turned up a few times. CDR3 residues: CSARDPVAQYF. The CDR3 DNA follows: TGCAGTGCTAGAGATCCGGTCGCGCAGTATTTT. The rearrangement uses TRBV20-1 and TRBJ2-3; D ambiguous. From germline, CDR1 is DFQATT and CDR2 SNEGSKA (reference sequence). The CDR3 is made up of 11 amino acids. Between the trimmed V and J ends, which lost 0 bases and 10 bases, there was a span of 8 bases.

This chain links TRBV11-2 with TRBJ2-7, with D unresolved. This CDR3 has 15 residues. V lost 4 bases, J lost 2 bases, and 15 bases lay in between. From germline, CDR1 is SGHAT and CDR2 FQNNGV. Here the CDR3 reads CASSSGLHLTYEQYF. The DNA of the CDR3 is TGTGCCAGCAGCTCCGGGCTTCATCTGACCTACGAGCAGTACTTC.

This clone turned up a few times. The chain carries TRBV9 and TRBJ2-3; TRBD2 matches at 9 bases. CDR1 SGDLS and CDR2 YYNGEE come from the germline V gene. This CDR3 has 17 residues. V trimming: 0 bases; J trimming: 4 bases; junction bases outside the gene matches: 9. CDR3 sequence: CASSVEASGVQSDTQYF. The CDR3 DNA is TGTGCCAGCAGCGTAGAGGCTAGCGGGGTTCAGTCAGATACGCAGTATTTT.

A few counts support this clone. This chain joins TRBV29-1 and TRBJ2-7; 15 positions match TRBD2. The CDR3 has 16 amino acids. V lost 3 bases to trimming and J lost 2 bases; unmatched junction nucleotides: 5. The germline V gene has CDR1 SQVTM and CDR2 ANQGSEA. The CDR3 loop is CSVDRGLAGGPYEQYF. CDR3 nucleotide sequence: TGCAGCGTTGACAGGGGACTAGCGGGAGGTCCCTACGAGCAGTACTTC.

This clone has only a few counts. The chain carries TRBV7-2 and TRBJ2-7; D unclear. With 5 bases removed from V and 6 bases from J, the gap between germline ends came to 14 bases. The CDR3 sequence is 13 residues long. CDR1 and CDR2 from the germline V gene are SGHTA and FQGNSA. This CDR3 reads CASSLGGRIEQYF. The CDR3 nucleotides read TGTGCCAGCAGCCTAGGTGGGCGCATCGAGCAGTACTTC. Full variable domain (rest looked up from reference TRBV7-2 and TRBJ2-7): GAGVSQSPSNKVTEKGKDVELRCDPISGHTALYWYRQSLGQGLEFLIYFQGNSAPDKSGLPSDRFSAERTGGSVSTLTIQRTQQEDSAVYLCASSLGGRIEQYFGPGTRLTVT.

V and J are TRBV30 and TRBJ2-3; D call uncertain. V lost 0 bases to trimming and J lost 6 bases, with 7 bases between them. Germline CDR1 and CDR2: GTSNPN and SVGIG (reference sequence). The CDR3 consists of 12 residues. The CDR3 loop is CAWSVQRDTQYF. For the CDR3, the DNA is TGTGCCTGGAGTGTACAACGGGATACGCAGTATTTT.